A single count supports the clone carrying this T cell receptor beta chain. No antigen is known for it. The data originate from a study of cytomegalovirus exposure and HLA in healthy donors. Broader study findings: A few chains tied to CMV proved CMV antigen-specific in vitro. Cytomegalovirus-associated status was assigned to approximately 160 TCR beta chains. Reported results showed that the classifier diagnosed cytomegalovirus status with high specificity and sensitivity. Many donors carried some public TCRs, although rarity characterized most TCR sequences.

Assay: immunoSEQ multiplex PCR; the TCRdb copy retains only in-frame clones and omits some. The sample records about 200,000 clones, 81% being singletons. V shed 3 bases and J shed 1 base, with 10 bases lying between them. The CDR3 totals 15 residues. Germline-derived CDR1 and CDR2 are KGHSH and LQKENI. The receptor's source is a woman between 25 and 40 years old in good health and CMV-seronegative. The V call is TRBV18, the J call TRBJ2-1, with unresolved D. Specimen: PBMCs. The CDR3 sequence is CASSPRNGSYNEQFF. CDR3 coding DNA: TGTGCCAGCTCACCGAGGAATGGGTCCTACAATGAGCAGTTCTTC.